These 10 T cell receptor beta chains came from one sample sequenced in a study of T cells after yellow fever vaccination. TCRdb re-derived calls from the 5' RACE reads in MiXCR, one entry per CDR3 protein. The table records a few hundred thousand distinct CDR3 sequences, roughly 4.3% of them present only once. The sample consisted of PBMCs, taken 5 days after the yellow fever booster vaccination. Receptors were obtained from a man aged 18 to 29 who received the YFV17D yellow fever vaccine.

This clonotype turned up a few times. The V gene is TRBV7-8, the J gene TRBJ2-3; unclear D gene. Germline V gene sequence: CDR1 SGHVS, CDR2 FQNEAQ. The CDR3 is 13 amino acids. The ends were cut back, 0 bases at V and 6 bases at J, with 7 bases in the middle. CDR3 protein: CASSLAYVDTQYF. CDR3 sequence (DNA): TGTGCCAGCAGCTTAGCGTACGTGGATACGCAGTATTTT.

This clonotype was detected ten times or more. The rearrangement joins TRBV4-1 to TRBJ1-1, with no clear D. CDR1 is MGHRA and CDR2 is YSYEKL in the germline V gene. This CDR3 has 13 amino acids. Trimming took off 3 bases at V and 3 bases at J, with 8 bases between the two ends. In nucleotides, the CDR3 is TGCGCCAGCAGCCAGGGTAGAGACACTGAAGCTTTCTTT. Protein sequence: CASSQGRDTEAFF.

This clonotype was seen a handful of times. The J gene is TRBJ1-5, the V gene TRBV28; D is possibly TRBD1 (5 bases). Germline V gene lookup returns CDR1 MDHEN and CDR2 SYDVKM. The V end lost 8 bases, the J end lost 6 bases, and 11 bases lay between the germline ends. This CDR3 spans 12 amino acids. CDR3 nucleotides: TGTGCCAGCGGGGGGGGAAGTCAGCCCCAGCATTTT. Encoded protein: CASGGGSQPQHF.

The chain combines TRBV2 with TRBJ1-2; TRBD1 agrees at 7 bases. The CDR3 spans 14 residues. Germline values: CDR1 SNHLY, CDR2 FYNNEI. J lost 7 bases, V lost 3 bases, and 8 bases had no gene match. The CDR3, as DNA: TGTGCCAGCAGTGAGGACAGGTCTTCGGGTGGCTACACCTTC. The encoded protein is CASSEDRSSGGYTF.

This clonotype was found many times. The genes are TRBV4-3 and TRBJ2-1; 7 nucleotides line up with TRBD2. With V trimmed by 3 bases and J by 8 bases, 7 bases remained unmatched. Germline V gene lookup returns CDR1 LGHNA and CDR2 YSLEER. The CDR3 is made up of 14 amino acids. The CDR3 loop is CASSQRTRVHEQFF. The CDR3 nucleotides are TGCGCCAGCAGCCAGCGGACTAGAGTCCATGAGCAGTTCTTC.

This chain uses TRBV5-1 with TRBJ2-3; the D is unclear. Germline CDR1 SGHRS, CDR2 YFSETQ. This CDR3 spans 16 amino acids. With 0 bases removed from V and 0 bases from J, the gap between germline ends came to 11 bases. CDR3 coding DNA: TGCGCCAGCAGCTTGGAAGGGCGTCATAGCACAGATACGCAGTATTTT. Translated: CASSLEGRHSTDTQYF.

This clonotype was recorded at least ten times. The chain recombines TRBV24-1 with TRBJ2-1, with 8 bases aligning to TRBD2. J lost 2 bases, V lost 5 bases, and 4 bases had no gene match. The germline V gene encodes CDR1 KGHDR and CDR2 SFDVKD. This CDR3 has 15 residues. The CDR3 nucleotides read TGTGCCACCAGTGCCGCGGGGGGTCCCTACAATGAGCAGTTCTTC. It codes for CATSAAGGPYNEQFF.

About this clonotype itself: The junction differs from germline at one of its ends, possibly a read error. V and J are TRBV6-5 and TRBJ1-2; 8 nucleotides match TRBD1. Per germline, CDR1 MNHEY and CDR2 SVGAGI. The CDR3 covers 19 residues. The CDR3 nucleotides are TGTGCCAGCAGAACTAGGAAACCGGGACAGGCCAAAGTCGACTATGGCTACACTTTC. Translating it yields CASRTRKPGQAKVDYGYTF.

This clonotype came up many times. This chain joins TRBV7-2 and TRBJ2-5; 9 bases match TRBD1. CDR1 is SGHTA and CDR2 is FQGNSA in the germline V gene. The length of the CDR3 is 15 residues. V lost 3 bases and J lost 2; bases outside the gene matches: 4. CDR3 amino acids: CASSLNRGLQETQYF. The CDR3 DNA follows: TGTGCCAGCAGCTTGAACAGGGGGCTTCAAGAGACCCAGTACTTC.

This clonotype occurred a few times. The V and J genes are TRBV20-1 and TRBJ1-1; 7 nucleotides line up with TRBD1. CDR1 and CDR2 from the germline V gene are DFQATT and SNEGSKA (reference sequence). V shed 2 bases, J shed 4 bases, and the junction held 4 bases outside the gene matches. CDR3 length: 13 residues. The CDR3 bases are TGCAGTGCTAGAACCCGGGACAGCACTGAAGCTTTCTTT. As protein: CSARTRDSTEAFF.